This TCR beta chain was observed in a study of T cells in localized non-small cell lung cancer. Only in-frame clones appear in the TCRdb table, and some are missing; sequencing was by immunoSEQ multiplex PCR. The sample lists tens of thousands of clones, 70% to 90% occurring once. The length of the CDR3 is 13 residues. V lost 3 bases and J 5 bases, leaving 10 bases between the germline ends. CDR1 is SNHLY, CDR2 FYNNEI, per germline. Here the sequenced sample was peripheral blood, taken before any cancer treatment. The chain combines TRBV2 with TRBJ1-2, with D possibly being TRBD1 (6 bases). This sequence originates from a female donor aged 60 or older with stage I lung adenocarcinoma. CDR3: CASSDAGEYGYTF. CDR3 bases: TGTGCCAGCAGTGACGCAGGGGAGTATGGCTACACCTTC.